A single sample is the source of the 2 T cell receptor beta chains below, sequenced in a study of response to subunit inactivated influenza vaccine. TCRdb passed the RT-PCR reads through MiXCR, listing each CDR3 protein once. Among approximately 730,000 distinct CDR3 sequences listed, roughly 13% were seen once. Source: PBMCs from blood, taken 14 days before vaccination. These receptors all stem from a man aged 45-65 years who received an inactivated influenza vaccine.

Here the CDR3 reads CASSRGTARLQYF. As DNA, the CDR3 is TGCGCCAGCAGCCGAGGGACTGCCCGGTTGCAGTATTTT. The chain links TRBV4-3 to TRBJ2-3, with D perhaps TRBD2 (6 bases). V lost 4 bases, J lost 11 bases, and 16 bases lay in between. Germline V gene lookup returns CDR1 LGHNA and CDR2 YSLEER. This CDR3 is built from 13 residues.

This clonotype was picked up many times. This chain uses TRBV28 with TRBJ2-2; D is possibly TRBD1 (6 bases). The germline CDR1 and CDR2 sequences are MDHEN and SYDVKM. Trimming shortened V by 7 bases and J by 6 bases, and 15 bases separated the two germline ends. CDR3 size: 14 residues. The CDR3 DNA reads TGTGCCAGCACTTTTTACAGGGTTGCCGGGGAGCTGTTTTTT. It encodes CASTFYRVAGELFF. Based on the CDR3 plus reference TRBV28 and TRBJ2-2, the full variable domain is DVKVTQSSRYLVKRTGEKVFLECVQDMDHENMFWYRQDPGLGLRLIYFSYDVKMKEKGDIPEGYSVSREKKERFSLILESASTNQTSMYLCASTFYRVAGELFFGEGSRLTVL.